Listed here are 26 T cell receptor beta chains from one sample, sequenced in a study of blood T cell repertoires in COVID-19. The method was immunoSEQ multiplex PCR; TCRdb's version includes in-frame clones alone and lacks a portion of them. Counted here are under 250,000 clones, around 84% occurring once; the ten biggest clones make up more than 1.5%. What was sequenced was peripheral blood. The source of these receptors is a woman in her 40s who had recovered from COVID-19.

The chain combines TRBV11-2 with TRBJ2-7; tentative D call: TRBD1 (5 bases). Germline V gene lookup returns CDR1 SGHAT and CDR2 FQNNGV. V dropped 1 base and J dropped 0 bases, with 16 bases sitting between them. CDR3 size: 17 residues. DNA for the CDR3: TGTGCCAGCAGCTTAGTTCATCAGGGCAAGAGCTCCTACGAGCAGTACTTC. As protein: CASSLVHQGKSSYEQYF.

CDR3 in DNA: TGTGCCAGCAGTTCTACAGGGCAGAAGGGCTCTAACTATGGCTACACCTTC. It encodes CASSSTGQKGSNYGYTF. V usage is TRBV28 and J usage is TRBJ1-2; the D gene is possibly TRBD1 (6 bases). CDR3 size: 17 residues. Looked up from germline, CDR1 is MDHEN and CDR2 is SYDVKM. V was shortened by 4 bases and J by 0 bases, with 18 bases between the two germline ends.

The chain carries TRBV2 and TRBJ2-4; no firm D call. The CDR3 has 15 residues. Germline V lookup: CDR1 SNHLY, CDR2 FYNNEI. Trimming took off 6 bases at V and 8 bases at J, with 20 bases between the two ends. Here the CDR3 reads CASSSPSLSSDIQYF. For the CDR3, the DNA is TGTGCCAGCAGCTCCCCGAGCCTATCCTCTGACATTCAGTACTTC.

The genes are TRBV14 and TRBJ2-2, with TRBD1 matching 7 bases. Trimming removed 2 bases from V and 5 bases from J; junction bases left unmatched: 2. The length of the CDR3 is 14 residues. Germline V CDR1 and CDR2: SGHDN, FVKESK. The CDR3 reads CASSQFRGTGELFF. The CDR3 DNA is TGTGCCAGCAGCCAATTCAGGGGGACCGGGGAGCTGTTTTTT.

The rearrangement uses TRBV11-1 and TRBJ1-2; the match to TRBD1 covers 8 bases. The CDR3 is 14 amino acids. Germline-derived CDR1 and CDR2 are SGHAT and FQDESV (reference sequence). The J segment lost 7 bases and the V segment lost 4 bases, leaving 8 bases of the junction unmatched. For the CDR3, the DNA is TGTGCCAGCAGCTCACGAGGACAGGGAAGTGGCTACACCTTC. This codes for CASSSRGQGSGYTF.

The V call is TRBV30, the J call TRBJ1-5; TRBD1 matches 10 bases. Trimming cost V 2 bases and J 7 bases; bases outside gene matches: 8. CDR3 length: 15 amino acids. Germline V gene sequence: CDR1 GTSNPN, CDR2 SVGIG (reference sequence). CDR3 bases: TGTGCCTGGAGTTATGGGGGACAGGGGTTACAGCCCCAGCATTTT. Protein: CAWSYGGQGLQPQHF.

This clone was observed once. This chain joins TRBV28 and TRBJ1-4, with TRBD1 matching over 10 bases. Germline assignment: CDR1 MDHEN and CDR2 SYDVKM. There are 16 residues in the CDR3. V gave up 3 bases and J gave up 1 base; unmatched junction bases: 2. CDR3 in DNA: TGTGCCAGCAGTTTTGGGACAGGGGTAACTAATGAAAAACTGTTTTTT. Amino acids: CASSFGTGVTNEKLFF.

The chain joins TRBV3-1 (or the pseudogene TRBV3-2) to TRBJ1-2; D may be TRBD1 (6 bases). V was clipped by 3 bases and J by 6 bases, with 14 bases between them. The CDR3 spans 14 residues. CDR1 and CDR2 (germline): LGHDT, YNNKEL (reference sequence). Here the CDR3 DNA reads TGTGCCAGCAGCCAGGGGAGGGGGGCGAATGGCTACACCTTC. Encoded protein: CASSQGRGANGYTF.

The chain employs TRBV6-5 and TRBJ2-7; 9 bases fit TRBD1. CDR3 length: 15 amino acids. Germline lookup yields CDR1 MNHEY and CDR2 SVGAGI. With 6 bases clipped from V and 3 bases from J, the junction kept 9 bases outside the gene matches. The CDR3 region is CASRLEGQGNYEQYF. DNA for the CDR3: TGTGCCAGCAGACTGGAGGGACAGGGCAACTACGAGCAGTACTTC.

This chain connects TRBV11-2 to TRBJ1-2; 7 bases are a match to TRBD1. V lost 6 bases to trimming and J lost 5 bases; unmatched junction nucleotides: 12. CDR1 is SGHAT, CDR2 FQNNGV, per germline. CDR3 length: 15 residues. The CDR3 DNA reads TGTGCCAGCAGGCCAAACCGGGACAGCAATTATGGCTACACCTTC. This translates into CASRPNRDSNYGYTF.

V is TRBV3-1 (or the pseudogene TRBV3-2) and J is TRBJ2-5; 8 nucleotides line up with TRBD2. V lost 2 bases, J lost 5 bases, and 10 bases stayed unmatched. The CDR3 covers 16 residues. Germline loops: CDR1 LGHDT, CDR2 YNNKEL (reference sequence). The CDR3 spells CASSQRFSGVPETQYF. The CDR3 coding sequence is TGTGCCAGCAGCCAACGGTTTAGCGGGGTACCCGAGACCCAGTACTTC.

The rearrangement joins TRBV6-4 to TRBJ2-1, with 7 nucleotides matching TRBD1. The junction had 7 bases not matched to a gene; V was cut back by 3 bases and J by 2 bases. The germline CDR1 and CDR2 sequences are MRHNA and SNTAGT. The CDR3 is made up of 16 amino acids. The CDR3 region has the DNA TGTGCCAGCAGTGAAGTAGGGGGCTTCGCCTACAATGAGCAGTTCTTC. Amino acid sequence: CASSEVGGFAYNEQFF.

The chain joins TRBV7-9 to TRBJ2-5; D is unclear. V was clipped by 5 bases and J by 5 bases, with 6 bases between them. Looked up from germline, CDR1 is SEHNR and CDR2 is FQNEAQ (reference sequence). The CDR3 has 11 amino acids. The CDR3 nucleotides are TGTGCCAGCAGCCCCGGGGAGACCCAGTACTTC. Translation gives CASSPGETQYF.

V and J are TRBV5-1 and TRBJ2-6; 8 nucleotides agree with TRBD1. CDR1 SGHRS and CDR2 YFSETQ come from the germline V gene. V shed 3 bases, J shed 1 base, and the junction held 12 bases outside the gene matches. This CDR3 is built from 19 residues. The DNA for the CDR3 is TGCGCCAGCAGCTCGCGAACACAGGGGGTGGCTTCTGGGGCCAACGTCCTGACTTTC. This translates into CASSSRTQGVASGANVLTF.

The DNA for the CDR3 is TGTGCCAGTAGTCCCCGGGACAGGGGAAACACTGAAGCTTTCTTT. Translation gives CASSPRDRGNTEAFF. V usage is TRBV19 and J usage is TRBJ1-1; TRBD1 matches at 10 bases. The CDR3 contains 15 residues. J gave up 2 bases and V 5 bases, and 5 bases lay outside the gene matches. Germline CDR1 is LNHDA and CDR2 is SQIVND (reference sequence).

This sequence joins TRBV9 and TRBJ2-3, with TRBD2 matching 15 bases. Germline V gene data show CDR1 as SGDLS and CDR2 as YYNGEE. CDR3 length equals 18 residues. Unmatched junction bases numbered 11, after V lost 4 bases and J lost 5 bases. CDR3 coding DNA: TGTGCCAGCAGCAAAGGGACTAGCGGGGGGCAAAGAGTAGATACGCAGTATTTT. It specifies CASSKGTSGGQRVDTQYF.

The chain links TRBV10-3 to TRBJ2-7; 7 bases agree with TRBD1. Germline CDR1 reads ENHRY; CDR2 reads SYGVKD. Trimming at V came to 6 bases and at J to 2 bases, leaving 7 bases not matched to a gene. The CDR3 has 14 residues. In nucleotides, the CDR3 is TGTGCCATCAGGGCGACAGGGACCGCCTACGAGCAGTACTTC. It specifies CAIRATGTAYEQYF.

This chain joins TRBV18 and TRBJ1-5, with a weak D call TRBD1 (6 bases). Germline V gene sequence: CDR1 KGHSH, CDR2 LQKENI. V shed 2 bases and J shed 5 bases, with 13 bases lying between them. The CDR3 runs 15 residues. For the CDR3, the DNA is TGTGCCAGCTCACCATCTTCAGGGGCCCATCAGCCCCAGCATTTT. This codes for CASSPSSGAHQPQHF.

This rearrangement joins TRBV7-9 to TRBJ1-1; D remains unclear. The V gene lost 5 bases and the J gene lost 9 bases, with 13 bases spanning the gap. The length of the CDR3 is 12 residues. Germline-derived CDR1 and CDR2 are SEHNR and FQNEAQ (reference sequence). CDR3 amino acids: CASSPLPGKAFF. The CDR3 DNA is TGTGCCAGCAGCCCGCTGCCAGGTAAAGCTTTCTTT.

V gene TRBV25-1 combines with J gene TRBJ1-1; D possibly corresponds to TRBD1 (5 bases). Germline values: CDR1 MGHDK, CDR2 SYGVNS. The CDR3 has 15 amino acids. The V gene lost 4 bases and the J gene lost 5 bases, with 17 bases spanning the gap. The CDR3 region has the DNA TGTGCCAGCAGTGCCCGAGGTAGGGGTCCGACTGAAGCTTTCTTT. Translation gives CASSARGRGPTEAFF.

As DNA, the CDR3 is TGTGCCAGCAGTGAACCGACAGGGGTAGGAGAAAAACTGTTTTTT. Translated: CASSEPTGVGEKLFF. The chain carries TRBV6-1 and TRBJ1-4; TRBD1 aligns across 8 bases. From germline, CDR1 is MNHNS and CDR2 SASEGT. With V trimmed by 2 bases and J by 8 bases, 7 bases remained unmatched. The CDR3 runs 15 residues.

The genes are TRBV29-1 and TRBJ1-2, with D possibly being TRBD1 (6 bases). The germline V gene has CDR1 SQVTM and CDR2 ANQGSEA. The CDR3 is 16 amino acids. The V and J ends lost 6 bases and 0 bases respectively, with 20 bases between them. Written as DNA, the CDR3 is TGCAGCGTGGACTTTTCTGGGGGCGATTCTAACTATGGCTACACCTTC. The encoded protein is CSVDFSGGDSNYGYTF.

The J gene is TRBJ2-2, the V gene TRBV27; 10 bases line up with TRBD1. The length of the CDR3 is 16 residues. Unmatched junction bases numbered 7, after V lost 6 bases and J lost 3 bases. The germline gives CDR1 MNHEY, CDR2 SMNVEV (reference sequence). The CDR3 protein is CASRAPGQGHTGELFF. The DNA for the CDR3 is TGTGCCAGCAGGGCGCCGGGACAGGGGCACACCGGGGAGCTGTTTTTT.

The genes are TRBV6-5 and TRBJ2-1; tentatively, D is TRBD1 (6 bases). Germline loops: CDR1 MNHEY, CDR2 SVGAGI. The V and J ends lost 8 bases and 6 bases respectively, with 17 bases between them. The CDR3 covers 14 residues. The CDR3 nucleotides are TGTGCCAGCGGGGAGCCAGGGGATGGCAATGAGCAGTTCTTC. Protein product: CASGEPGDGNEQFF.

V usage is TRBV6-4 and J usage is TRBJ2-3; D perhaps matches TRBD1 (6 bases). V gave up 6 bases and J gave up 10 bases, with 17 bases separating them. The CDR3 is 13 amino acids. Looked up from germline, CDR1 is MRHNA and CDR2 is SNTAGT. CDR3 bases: TGTGCCAGCAGCGCACAACAGGGCGAGTCGCAGTATTTT. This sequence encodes CASSAQQGESQYF.

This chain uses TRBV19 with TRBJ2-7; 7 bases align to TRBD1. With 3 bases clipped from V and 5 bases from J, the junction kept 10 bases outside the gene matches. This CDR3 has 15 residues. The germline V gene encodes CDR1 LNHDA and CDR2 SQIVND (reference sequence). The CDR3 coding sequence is TGTGCCAGTAGTATGGGGACAGCGATCGAAAACGAGCAGTACTTC. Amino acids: CASSMGTAIENEQYF.